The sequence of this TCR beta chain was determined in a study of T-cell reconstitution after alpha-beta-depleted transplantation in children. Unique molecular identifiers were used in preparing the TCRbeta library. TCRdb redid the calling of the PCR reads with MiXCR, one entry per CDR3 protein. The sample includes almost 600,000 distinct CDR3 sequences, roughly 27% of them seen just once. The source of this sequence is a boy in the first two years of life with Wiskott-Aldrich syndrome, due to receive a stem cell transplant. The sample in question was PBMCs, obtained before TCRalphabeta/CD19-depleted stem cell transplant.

The CDR3 reads CASSRDLFNEQFF. CDR3 bases: TGTGCCAGCAGTCGGGACTTGTTCAATGAGCAGTTCTTC. The genes are TRBV11-3 and TRBJ2-1; D is possibly TRBD2 (6 bases). V gave up 6 bases and J gave up 6 bases, with 12 bases separating them. The length of the CDR3 is 13 residues. In germline, CDR1 is SGHNT, CDR2 YENEEA.